These 27 T cell receptor beta chains were all obtained from the same sample, sequenced in a study of T cell repertoires in cytomegalovirus infection (dated by TCRdb to the late 2010s). Antigens for these TCRs are unknown. Taken with the paper, the label for treatment or condition translates to: in vitro stimulation with specific CMV peptide epitopes to enrich CMV-specific T cells. Sequencing took place on an Illumina HiSeq 1500. The public reads were reanalyzed by TCRdb: fastp trimming at Q25, MiXCR alignment, in-frame beta chains only. Each entry merges the rows of one CDR3 protein and shows their most common DNA and genes. The sample table holds about 770,000 distinct CDR3 sequences, of which almost 30% were seen once. Less than 15% of the sample comes from the top ten. The sequencing here drew on cultured CD8+ T cells from PBMCs, taken from culture after CMV antigen stimulation. The receptors shown here come from a human donor in good health (CMV status not recorded). Some clones in this sample may be carry-over from other donors' samples.

This clonotype has more than one count but fewer than ten. The rearrangement uses TRBV29-1 and TRBJ2-1; D not certain. V lost 6 bases, J lost 3 bases, and 12 bases lay in between. The CDR3 runs to 13 residues. Germline loops: CDR1 SQVTM, CDR2 ANQGSEA. CDR3 region: CSVVAADYNEQFF. The CDR3 bases are TGCAGCGTCGTTGCGGCGGACTACAATGAGCAGTTCTTC.

This chain links TRBV5-1 with TRBJ1-2, with D possibly matching TRBD1 (5 bases). The CDR3 length is 15 residues. The V gene lost 4 bases and the J gene lost 1 base, with 14 bases spanning the gap. Germline V gene data show CDR1 as SGHRS and CDR2 as YFSETQ. The CDR3, as DNA: TGCGCCAGCAGCGGTGACAGTACCCTTAACTATGGCTACACCTTC. Its protein product is CASSGDSTLNYGYTF.

The sample holds a few counts of this clonotype. This chain links TRBV12-3 or TRBV12-4 with TRBJ2-7; weak D call: TRBD1 (5 bases). Between the trimmed V and J ends, which lost 1 base and 1 base, there was a span of 11 bases. CDR3 length: 15 residues. CDR3 coding DNA: TGTGCCAGCAGTTTAGAGATACAGGCGTCCTACGAGCAGTACTTC. Translated, it gives CASSLEIQASYEQYF.

V gene TRBV9 combines with J gene TRBJ1-2; D remains unclear. In germline, CDR1 is SGDLS, CDR2 YYNGEE. The length of the CDR3 is 11 residues. The V gene lost 3 bases and the J gene lost 7 bases, with 7 bases spanning the gap. CDR3 nucleotide sequence: TGTGCCAGCAGCGGGGGAACTGGCTACACCTTC. This translates into CASSGGTGYTF.

This clonotype came up many times. This sequence joins TRBV7-2 and TRBJ2-3, with 8 bases that match TRBD2. From germline, CDR1 is SGHTA and CDR2 FQGNSA. The CDR3 is 15 amino acids. V lost 3 bases, J lost 6 bases, and 8 bases stayed unmatched. The CDR3, as DNA: TGTGCCAGCAGCTTCTCAAGCGGGGGCCAGGATACGCAGTATTTT. It yields the protein CASSFSSGGQDTQYF.

This clonotype appeared a few times. The J gene is TRBJ1-2, the V gene TRBV25-1; no firm D call. From germline, CDR1 is MGHDK and CDR2 SYGVNS. The V end was cut by 2 bases, the J end by 8 bases, with 9 bases between. The CDR3 has 12 amino acids. CDR3 DNA sequence: TGTGCCAGCAGTGAACCCCCGTTGGGCTACACCTTC. Its translation: CASSEPPLGYTF.

This clonotype was picked up many times. As DNA, the CDR3 is TGTGCCAGCAGCCGACCGCGGGGGAAGGAAGAGACCCAGTACTTC. Translated: CASSRPRGKEETQYF. This chain joins TRBV7-2 and TRBJ2-5; 7 positions agree with TRBD2. The J segment lost 3 bases and the V segment lost 5 bases, leaving 9 bases of the junction unmatched. Germline CDR1 and CDR2: SGHTA and FQGNSA. The length of the CDR3 is 15 residues.

The chain uses TRBV12-5 and TRBJ2-5; D gene ambiguous. Germline V lookup: CDR1 LGHNT, CDR2 FRNRAP. The V and J ends lost 3 bases and 2 bases respectively, with 13 bases between them. The CDR3 is 15 amino acids. The chain's CDR3 is CASGLVRMGQETQYF. The CDR3 nucleotides read TGTGCTAGTGGTTTAGTCCGGATGGGTCAAGAGACCCAGTACTTC.

The chain is built from TRBV4-1 and TRBJ2-1; the D is unclear. Trimming took off 0 bases at V and 7 bases at J, with 19 bases between the two ends. Germline V gives CDR1 MGHRA, CDR2 YSYEKL. The CDR3 is made up of 17 amino acids. The CDR3 DNA reads TGCGCCAGCAGCCAAGATGGGTACCGAGGCCTGTTAAATGAGCAGTTCTTC. Translating it yields CASSQDGYRGLLNEQFF.

The chain uses TRBV10-3 and TRBJ1-6; D remains ambiguous. Per the germline V gene, CDR1 is ENHRY and CDR2 is SYGVKD. Trimming removed 8 bases at V and 9 bases at J, with 8 bases between. The CDR3 covers 11 residues. The CDR3 coding sequence is TGTGCCATCGGACGGAGTTCACCCCTCCACTTT. Amino acids: CAIGRSSPLHF.

This clonotype showed up just a few times. The rearrangement uses TRBV7-9 and TRBJ2-3; 9 bases map to TRBD1. Germline lookup yields CDR1 SEHNR and CDR2 FQNEAQ (reference sequence). With 2 bases clipped from V and 7 bases from J, the junction kept 7 bases outside the gene matches. The CDR3 covers 15 residues. The chain's CDR3 is CASSLLTGGRNTQYF. The CDR3 DNA follows: TGTGCCAGCAGCTTACTCACAGGGGGCAGGAATACGCAGTATTTT.

This clonotype was counted a few times. The chain joins TRBV7-9 to TRBJ2-1; TRBD1 matches at 7 bases. This CDR3 is built from 15 residues. Trimming cost V 5 bases and J 3 bases; bases outside gene matches: 7. CDR1 is SEHNR and CDR2 is FQNEAQ in the germline V gene (reference sequence). CDR3 sequence (DNA): TGTGCCAGCAGCGACGGACAGGACTTCTACAATGAGCAGTTCTTC. It encodes CASSDGQDFYNEQFF.

This chain connects TRBV5-6 to TRBJ2-1; TRBD2 matches 7 bases. J was trimmed by 9 bases and V by 4 bases; bases with no gene match: 13. The length of the CDR3 is 15 residues. Germline assignment: CDR1 SGHDT and CDR2 YYEEEE. CDR3: CASSPGTTSYGEQFF. CDR3 nucleotide sequence: TGTGCCAGCAGCCCCGGGACTACGTCCTACGGTGAGCAGTTCTTC.

This clonotype was detected only a few times. The rearrangement joins TRBV7-9 to TRBJ1-4; 8 nucleotides line up with TRBD1. With V trimmed by 5 bases and J by 5 bases, 7 bases remained unmatched. This CDR3 has 15 residues. Germline CDR1 reads SEHNR; CDR2 reads FQNEAQ (reference sequence). CDR3 loop: CASSLRGQANEKLFF. CDR3 coding DNA: TGTGCCAGCAGCCTCAGGGGACAGGCAAATGAAAAACTGTTTTTT.

The chain uses TRBV6-1 and TRBJ1-1; the D gene is possibly TRBD1 (5 bases). Germline V CDR1 and CDR2: MNHNS, SASEGT. V lost 7 bases and J lost 5, with 14 bases in between. This CDR3 has 13 residues. The chain's CDR3 is CASTSGRFTEAFF. As DNA, the CDR3 is TGTGCCAGCACCTCAGGGCGATTTACTGAAGCTTTCTTT.

This clonotype was picked up many times. The chain has TRBV12-3 or TRBV12-4 and TRBJ2-1; no clear D gene. The CDR3 runs to 15 residues. Deletions cut 7 bases from V and 0 bases from J, with 13 bases between. CDR3 bases: TGTGCCAGCAACATTGACCGGAGCTCCTACAATGAGCAGTTCTTC. This codes for CASNIDRSSYNEQFF.

The chain has TRBV6-2 or TRBV6-3 and TRBJ2-1; perhaps TRBD2 as D (5 bases). With 4 bases removed from V and 12 bases from J, the gap between germline ends came to 10 bases. Germline CDR1 MNHEY, CDR2 SVGEGT. This CDR3 comprises 11 residues. CDR3 amino acids: CASSWETGQFF. For the CDR3, the DNA is TGTGCCAGCAGTTGGGAGACCGGGCAGTTCTTC.

In its sample, this clonotype was seen a few times. The chain is built from TRBV7-9 and TRBJ2-7; 10 bases agree with TRBD1. The CDR3 sequence is 14 residues long. Germline CDR1 and CDR2: SEHNR and FQNEAQ (reference sequence). Germline trimming cut 6 bases from V and 3 bases from J; bases unmatched to any gene: 5. CDR3 amino acids: CASSSTGGVYEQYV. In DNA, the CDR3 is TGTGCCAGCAGTTCGACAGGGGGCGTCTACGAGCAGTACGTC.

To note about this clonotype: A clone one base away is much larger, so this may be a read error. The gene calls are TRBV12-3 or TRBV12-4 and TRBJ2-5; tentatively, D is TRBD1 (6 bases). This CDR3 has 13 amino acids. The ends were cut back, 6 bases at V and 3 bases at J, with 11 bases in the middle. Here the CDR3 DNA reads TGTGCCAGCAGCCGGACAGATAAAGAGACCCAGTACTTC. Amino acid sequence: CASSRTDKETQYF.

This CDR3 reads CASTQLGTGSEKLFF. The CDR3 DNA is TGTGCCAGCACTCAGTTGGGGACAGGGAGTGAAAAACTGTTTTTT. This chain links TRBV7-9 with TRBJ1-4; 9 nucleotides line up with TRBD1. This CDR3 has 15 residues. The V gene end was trimmed by 7 bases and the J gene end by 7 bases; junction bases not matched to a gene: 10. Germline lookup yields CDR1 SEHNR and CDR2 FQNEAQ (reference sequence).

This clonotype was seen a few times. The chain uses TRBV14 and TRBJ2-7, with 10 positions matching TRBD2. This CDR3 contains 17 residues. After removal of 4 bases from V and 1 base from J, the junction contained 10 bases not matched to a gene. Germline loops: CDR1 SGHDN, CDR2 FVKESK. The CDR3: CASSPGGSGGASYEQYV. The DNA of the CDR3 is TGTGCCAGCAGCCCCGGTGGCAGCGGGGGGGCTTCCTACGAGCAGTACGTC.

This clonotype was seen more than once but under ten times. The V call is TRBV6-1, the J call TRBJ1-2; D uncertain. V lost 1 base to trimming and J lost 4 bases, with 13 bases between them. Per germline, CDR1 MNHNS and CDR2 SASEGT. This CDR3 has 15 residues. CDR3 loop: CASSEEEDRRYGYTF. The DNA for the CDR3 is TGTGCCAGCAGTGAAGAGGAGGACCGCCGCTATGGCTACACCTTC.

This clonotype was observed many times. CDR3 amino acids: CASSSPPDSYSYNEQFF. The CDR3, as DNA: TGTGCCAGCAGCTCACCCCCCGATAGCTACTCCTACAATGAGCAGTTCTTC. V gene TRBV7-6 combines with J gene TRBJ2-1; D is ambiguous. The V gene's germline CDR1 is SGHVS and CDR2 FNYEAQ. The CDR3 extends over 17 amino acids. V was trimmed by 4 bases and J by 0 bases, leaving 16 bases between them.

This clonotype was recorded at least ten times. This chain uses TRBV7-8 with TRBJ1-5; perhaps TRBD1 as D (5 bases). Germline loops: CDR1 SGHVS, CDR2 FQNEAQ. The CDR3 is 16 residues long. Trimming took off 0 bases at V and 7 bases at J, with 16 bases between the two ends. This CDR3 is CASSLAISGTRQPQHF. In DNA, the CDR3 is TGTGCCAGCAGCTTAGCGATTTCCGGGACGCGGCAGCCCCAGCATTTT.

The rearrangement uses TRBV7-9 and TRBJ2-5; maybe TRBD2 (6 bases). The germline V and J ends were trimmed by 5 bases and 5 bases, with 21 bases remaining between them. Germline V lookup: CDR1 SEHNR, CDR2 FQNEAQ (reference sequence). The CDR3 extends over 16 amino acids. The CDR3 sequence: CASSTLGGIDRETQYF. For the CDR3, the DNA is TGTGCCAGCAGCACCCTAGGCGGGATTGACCGGGAGACCCAGTACTTC. Full variable domain (rest looked up from reference TRBV7-9 and TRBJ2-5): DTGVSQNPRHKITKRGQNVTFRCDPISEHNRLYWYRQTLGQGPEFLTYFQNEAQLEKSRLLSDRFSAERPKGSFSTLEIQRTEQGDSAMYLCASSTLGGIDRETQYFGPGTRLLVL.

J is TRBJ2-7 and V is TRBV3-1; D gene ambiguous. The CDR3 has 13 amino acids. In germline, CDR1 is LGHDT, CDR2 YNNKEL (reference sequence). The V gene lost 2 bases and the J gene lost 3 bases, with 8 bases spanning the gap. The CDR3 DNA reads TGTGCCAGCAGCCAAAGACCGAGCTACGAGCAGTACTTC. It codes for CASSQRPSYEQYF.

This chain connects TRBV7-6 to TRBJ2-7; 7 bases fit TRBD2. The trim removed 4 bases at V and 0 bases at J, leaving 3 bases unmatched. This CDR3 has 14 amino acids. Germline assignment: CDR1 SGHVS and CDR2 FNYEAQ. CDR3 region: CASSSAGSSYEQYF. The DNA for the CDR3 is TGTGCCAGCAGCTCAGCGGGGAGCTCCTACGAGCAGTACTTC.